Below, 8 T cell receptor beta chains from the same sample are listed, as sequenced in a study of T cells in localized non-small cell lung cancer. The method was immunoSEQ multiplex PCR; TCRdb's version includes in-frame clones alone and lacks a portion of them. The repertoire holds roughly 1,700 clones, with almost 35% as singletons. The input for sequencing was lung tumor tissue, taken before any cancer treatment. The source of these receptors is a male donor at least 60 years old with stage III squamous cell lung carcinoma.

Remarks on this clone: The junction and the germline gene differ at one end; a read error may be behind it. The genes are TRBV6-1 and TRBJ2-5; 7 nucleotides agree with TRBD1. CDR3 length equals 13 residues. Germline V CDR1 and CDR2: MNHNS, SASEGT. CDR3 protein: CAISEGQEETQYF. The CDR3, as DNA: TGTGCCATCAGTGAAGGACAGGAAGAGACCCAGTACTTC.

The chain has TRBV28 and TRBJ1-1; the D is unclear. There are 12 residues in the CDR3. The V gene's germline CDR1 is MDHEN and CDR2 SYDVKM. Trimming shortened V by 6 bases and J by 2 bases, and 7 bases separated the two germline ends. The CDR3 sequence is CASSPPNTEAFF. The CDR3 coding sequence is TGTGCCAGCAGCCCCCCCAACACTGAAGCTTTCTTT.

The chain links TRBV19 to TRBJ2-5, with TRBD1 matching 10 bases. V trimming: 2 bases; J trimming: 5 bases; junction bases outside the gene matches: 11. In germline, CDR1 is LNHDA, CDR2 SQIVND (reference sequence). This CDR3 contains 17 residues. The DNA for the CDR3 is TGTGCCAGTAGTATAAGGGTCGACAGGGGGCCCGTTGAGACCCAGTACTTC. This gives the protein CASSIRVDRGPVETQYF. Full variable domain (remainder filled in from reference TRBV19 and TRBJ2-5): DGGITQSPKYLFRKEGQNVTLSCEQNLNHDAMYWYRQDPGQGLRLIYYSQIVNDFQKGDIAEGYSVSREKKESFPLTVTSAQKNPTAFYLCASSIRVDRGPVETQYFGPGTRLLVL.

This clone appeared a few times. The chain has TRBV30 and TRBJ1-3; D remains unclear. Per the germline V gene, CDR1 is GTSNPN and CDR2 is SVGIG (reference sequence). V lost 0 bases to trimming and J lost 4 bases, with 13 bases between them. CDR3 size: 15 residues. CDR3 DNA sequence: TGTGCCTGGAGTGTAGGCCCCAACCTGGGAAACACCATATATTTT. Its translation is CAWSVGPNLGNTIYF.

The V call is TRBV19, the J call TRBJ1-2; 7 nucleotides match TRBD1. The CDR3 loop spans 15 amino acids. Germline trimming cut 5 bases from V and 4 bases from J; bases unmatched to any gene: 10. The germline CDR1 and CDR2 sequences are LNHDA and SQIVND (reference sequence). CDR3 loop: CASSPGQVIGYGYTF. CDR3 DNA sequence: TGTGCCAGTAGTCCCGGACAGGTTATCGGCTATGGCTACACCTTC.

The chain employs TRBV11-3 and TRBJ2-6; weak D call: TRBD2 (6 bases). CDR3 length: 16 residues. The germline CDR1 and CDR2 sequences are SGHNT and YENEEA. The V end lost 3 bases, the J end lost 3 bases, and 12 bases lay between the germline ends. The CDR3 DNA reads as TGTGCCAGCAGCTTGGTATGGGGAGGTGGGGCCAACGTCCTGACTTTC. As protein: CASSLVWGGGANVLTF.

This chain joins TRBV29-1 and TRBJ2-4; 13 bases match TRBD2. Germline CDR1 SQVTM, CDR2 ANQGSEA. Unmatched junction bases numbered 10, after V lost 6 bases and J lost 8 bases. The CDR3 sequence is 15 residues long. CDR3: CSVAATSGGRYIQYF. In DNA, the CDR3 is TGCAGCGTGGCGGCGACTAGCGGGGGGAGGTACATTCAGTACTTC. Together with reference TRBV29-1 and TRBJ2-4, the CDR3 gives the full variable domain: SAVISQKPSRDICQRGTSLTIQCQVDSQVTMMFWYRQQPGQSLTLIATANQGSEATYESGFVIDKFPISRPNLTFSTLTVSNMSPEDSSIYLCSVAATSGGRYIQYFGAGTRLSVL.

This clone has a handful of counts. The chain employs TRBV10-2 and TRBJ2-5; TRBD2 aligns across 8 bases. Germline V lookup: CDR1 WSHSY, CDR2 SAAADI. CDR3 size: 14 residues. The ends lost 8 bases at V and 5 bases at J; junction bases unmatched: 10. DNA of the CDR3: TGCGCCAGCTTTCAGCGGGAGATAGGGGAGACCCAGTACTTC. It specifies CASFQREIGETQYF.